These 9 T cell receptor beta chains originate from one sample sequenced in a study of shared clonotypes between healthy human individuals. Measured with immunoSEQ multiplex PCR; TCRdb has only the in-frame clones, and not every one. Of about 2.2 million clones listed, 93% are singletons. CD45RO-negative, CCR7-positively selected cells formed the naive CD8 fraction, excluding terminally differentiated effector memory CD45RA+ cells. Material: naive CD8+ T cells from PBMCs. The receptor source for this set is a man aged 18 to 30 in good health. Some clones in this sample may be carry-over from other donors' samples.

V gene TRBV5-6 combines with J gene TRBJ2-7; no definite D call. CDR1 and CDR2 (germline): SGHDT, YYEEEE. V was clipped by 3 bases and J by 6 bases, with 10 bases between them. The CDR3 totals 12 residues. CDR3 coding DNA: TGTGCCAGCAGCTCTGCCTGGGGCGAGCAGTACTTC. As protein: CASSSAWGEQYF.

This rearrangement joins TRBV15 to TRBJ1-3, with D hard to call. The V gene's germline CDR1 is LNHNV and CDR2 YYDKDF (reference sequence). The CDR3 is 17 residues long. The V and J ends lost 4 bases and 0 bases respectively, with 16 bases between them. The CDR3 nucleotides read TGTGCCACCAGCATCTCCCCCCGGGCCCTCTCTGGAAACACCATATATTTT. The encoded protein is CATSISPRALSGNTIYF. Full variable domain (outside the CDR3, taken from reference TRBV15 and TRBJ1-3): DAMVIQNPRYQVTQFGKPVTLSCSQTLNHNVMYWYQQKSSQAPKLLFHYYDKDFNNEADTPDNFQSRRPNTSFCFLDIRSPGLGDTAMYLCATSISPRALSGNTIYFGEGSWLTVV.

A single count supports this clone. The chain links TRBV30 to TRBJ1-5; D unclear. The germline CDR1 and CDR2 sequences are GTSNPN and SVGIG (reference sequence). Trimming pared 1 base from V and 7 bases from J, leaving 17 bases between. This CDR3 has 15 residues. CDR3: CAWSALDRFSQPQHF. CDR3 in DNA: TGTGCCTGGAGTGCCCTGGACCGCTTCTCCCAGCCCCAGCATTTT.

This chain joins TRBV28 and TRBJ1-3, with D possibly TRBD1 on 5 matching bases. The germline gives CDR1 MDHEN, CDR2 SYDVKM. CDR3 length equals 14 residues. Between the trimmed V and J ends, which lost 0 bases and 4 bases, there was a span of 7 bases. CDR3 in DNA: TGTGCCAGCAGTTTATGGGGGGGAGGAAACACCATATATTTT. Protein: CASSLWGGGNTIYF.

Regarding this clone: In the same sample, other DNA sequences code for this CDR3. This CDR3 reads CASSLGTGGNGYTF. The CDR3 DNA is TGTGCCAGCAGCTTGGGGACAGGGGGCAATGGCTACACCTTC. This chain connects TRBV7-9 to TRBJ1-2; 12 bases are shared with TRBD1. CDR1 and CDR2 from the germline V gene are SEHNR and FQNEAQ (reference sequence). V shed 3 bases, J shed 6 bases, and the junction held 2 bases outside the gene matches. The CDR3 spans 14 residues.

The chain links TRBV14 to TRBJ2-5; D is ambiguous. V gave up 1 base and J gave up 1 base, with 10 bases separating them. The V gene's germline CDR1 is SGHDN and CDR2 FVKESK. CDR3 length: 15 amino acids. CDR3 nucleotides: TGTGCCAGCAGCCAAGTGGCCACCCGCCAAGAGACCCAGTACTTC. It codes for CASSQVATRQETQYF.

In regard to this clone: The same CDR3 also results from other DNA sequences found in this sample. The chain is built from TRBV5-5 and TRBJ1-5; D possibly corresponds to TRBD1 (5 bases). CDR1 and CDR2 (germline): SGHKS, YYEKEE (reference sequence). The CDR3 has 14 amino acids. Trimming removed 0 bases from V and 5 bases from J, with 9 bases in between. The CDR3 nucleotides read TGTGCCAGCAGCTTGGGTCAGGGAGATCAGCCCCAGCATTTT. Its translation: CASSLGQGDQPQHF.

This chain connects TRBV28 to TRBJ2-7; no firm D call. Trimming took 6 bases from V and 3 from J, leaving 12 bases between them. This CDR3 is 13 amino acids long. Per the germline V gene, CDR1 is MDHEN and CDR2 is SYDVKM. The CDR3 here is CASRKKRDYEQYF. For the CDR3, the DNA is TGTGCCAGCAGGAAAAAGAGAGACTACGAGCAGTACTTC.

The chain recombines TRBV16 with TRBJ1-2, with D unclear. The length of the CDR3 is 14 residues. Trimming took off 4 bases at V and 7 bases at J, with 16 bases between the two ends. From germline, CDR1 is KGHSY and CDR2 FQNENV. The CDR3 DNA follows: TGTGCCAGCAGCCCCATACTGGTTCGTTCTGGCTACACCTTC. Encoded protein: CASSPILVRSGYTF. The full variable domain, in which reference TRBV16 and TRBJ1-2 provide the parts outside the CDR3, is GEEVAQTPKHLVRGEGQKAKLYCAPIKGHSYVFWYQQVLKNEFKFLISFQNENVFDETGMPKERFSAKCLPNSPCSLEIQATKLEDSAVYFCASSPILVRSGYTFGSGTRLTVV.